Included here is one TCR beta chain sequence, with context. As yet, its antigen is unknown. This entry comes from a study of T cell responses to AZD1222 COVID-19 vaccine. Findings of the study overall: Clonal diversity may have been underestimated, and the donors were mostly white British, with more females than males. Repertoire collection took place solely once the T cell response had peaked. The reported proportion of spike-specific TCRs targeting unmutated variant regions was nearly half. Two AZD1222 doses significantly raised spike-specific TCR breadth and depth over controls.

Method: immunoSEQ multiplex PCR; TCRdb's copy keeps in-frame clones and lacks some. The table lists about 200,000 clones, around nine tenths of them singletons. The receptor was isolated from an adult who received the MenACWY meningococcal vaccine as a control. The specimen was peripheral blood, collected 28 days after the second dose of the MenACWY control vaccine.

CDR3 DNA: TGTGCCAGCAGTCAGGGACAGGGACGCAATCAGCCCCAGCATTTT. Its translation: CASSQGQGRNQPQHF. The V gene is TRBV6-5, the J gene TRBJ1-5, with TRBD1 identical over 9 bases. V trimming: 5 bases; J trimming: 2 bases; junction bases outside the gene matches: 4. The CDR3 is made up of 15 amino acids. CDR1 is MNHEY and CDR2 is SVGAGI in the germline V gene.